Each of the 32 T cell receptor beta chains below was sequenced from the same sample in a study of blood T cells in healthy people across ages. The second PCR ran about 6 to 12 cycles with a sample-barcoded 5' primer and J-beta primers. One entry per CDR3 protein, called by TCRdb with MiXCR from the 5' RACE reads. The table includes 920,000 or so distinct CDR3 sequences, 45% detected once. The specimen sequenced was blood. Source of these receptors: a woman aged 55-69 years in good health.

This clonotype was detected ten times or more. The chain links TRBV15 to TRBJ2-5, with D unclear. Trimming took 6 bases from V and 1 from J, leaving 6 bases between them. The CDR3 spans 12 residues. CDR1 LNHNV and CDR2 YYDKDF come from the germline V gene (reference sequence). CDR3 bases: TGTGCCACCAGTGTGGGCCAAGAGACCCAGTACTTC. Protein: CATSVGQETQYF.

As concerns this clonotype: This sequence may be a read error, since a much larger clone differs from it by one base. The chain uses TRBV28 and TRBJ2-7; weak D call: TRBD2 (6 bases). CDR3 length: 14 amino acids. V lost 7 bases and J lost 9, with 22 bases in between. Germline loops: CDR1 MDHEN, CDR2 SYDVKM. The CDR3 region is CASNDPGLADGQYF. DNA for the CDR3: TGTGCCAGCAACGACCCGGGACTTGCTGACGGGCAGTACTTC.

The J gene is TRBJ2-3, the V gene TRBV20-1; 8 bases align to TRBD1. Germline V gives CDR1 DFQATT, CDR2 SNEGSKA (reference sequence). V was clipped by 5 bases and J by 7 bases; unmatched bases: 17. The CDR3 contains 16 residues. The CDR3 DNA reads as TGCAGTGCTCGTGGACAGGGTGGGACCCGGTACTATACGCAGTATTTT. This encodes CSARGQGGTRYYTQYF.

V gene TRBV27 combines with J gene TRBJ2-7; the D gene is possibly TRBD1 (6 bases). Germline V gives CDR1 MNHEY, CDR2 SMNVEV (reference sequence). V lost 3 bases and J 6 bases, leaving 15 bases between the germline ends. This CDR3 has 14 amino acids. CDR3 sequence reads: CASSFSQGSGEQYF. In nucleotides, the CDR3 is TGTGCCAGCAGTTTCTCACAGGGTTCGGGCGAGCAGTACTTC.

The genes are TRBV15 and TRBJ2-7; the D is unclear. V was clipped by 0 bases and J by 7 bases, with 16 bases between them. The CDR3 is 15 amino acids. From germline, CDR1 is LNHNV and CDR2 YYDKDF (reference sequence). CDR3 residues: CATSRDQWAEREQYF. CDR3 DNA: TGTGCCACCAGCAGAGATCAGTGGGCAGAGAGGGAGCAGTACTTC.

This clonotype has only a few counts. The chain uses TRBV4-2 and TRBJ2-1, with D possibly being TRBD2 (6 bases). The CDR3 has 18 residues. Trimming stripped 0 bases from V and 8 bases from J, with 23 bases between. The germline gives CDR1 LGHNA, CDR2 YNFKEQ. The CDR3 loop is CASSQDTEASGSVDEQFF. CDR3 sequence (DNA): TGTGCCAGCAGCCAAGATACGGAAGCGAGCGGGTCTGTCGATGAGCAGTTCTTC.

This clonotype has a count of ten or more. This chain links TRBV20-1 with TRBJ2-1, with D maybe TRBD2 (6 bases). CDR1 is DFQATT, CDR2 SNEGSKA, per germline (reference sequence). The ends were cut back, 6 bases at V and 3 bases at J, with 15 bases in the middle. The CDR3 totals 14 residues. The CDR3 protein is CSALGLLNYNEQFF. The CDR3 nucleotides read TGCAGTGCGTTGGGACTCTTGAACTACAATGAGCAGTTCTTC.

This clonotype has a handful of counts. The chain uses TRBV28 and TRBJ2-7; maybe TRBD1 (6 bases). Trimming took 4 bases from V and 1 from J, leaving 14 bases between them. CDR1 is MDHEN and CDR2 is SYDVKM in the germline V gene. This CDR3 has 15 residues. The CDR3: CASSSTPGHSYEQYF. In DNA, the CDR3 is TGTGCCAGCAGTTCCACCCCGGGACATTCCTACGAGCAGTACTTC.

This chain connects TRBV3-1 to TRBJ2-1; D perhaps matches TRBD2 (6 bases). The CDR3 loop spans 17 amino acids. The V gene lost 6 bases and the J gene lost 3 bases, with 21 bases spanning the gap. Germline V gene lookup returns CDR1 LGHDT and CDR2 YNNKEL (reference sequence). The CDR3 loop reads CASRSRMGGGLYNEQFF. CDR3 DNA sequence: TGTGCCAGCAGATCCCGGATGGGAGGTGGACTCTACAATGAGCAGTTCTTC.

CDR3 region: CASSWNRDSYRETQYF. CDR3 bases: TGTGCCAGCAGTTGGAATCGGGACAGCTACCGAGAGACCCAGTACTTC. The V gene is TRBV6-1, the J gene TRBJ2-7; 7 positions agree with TRBD1. The end of the DNA fits TRBJ2-5 better, so the J call may be wrong. The CDR3 has 16 residues. Germline lookup yields CDR1 MNHNS and CDR2 SASEGT.

The chain carries TRBV6-2 or TRBV6-3 and TRBJ2-7; 7 bases align to TRBD2. Germline assignment: CDR1 MNHEY and CDR2 SVGEGT. Trimming removed 1 base from V and 1 base from J; junction bases left unmatched: 1. The CDR3 runs to 14 residues. The CDR3 sequence is CASSYFSGSYEQYF. The CDR3 coding sequence is TGTGCCAGCAGTTACTTTAGCGGGTCCTACGAGCAGTACTTC.

This clonotype has just a few counts. The rearrangement uses TRBV12-3 or TRBV12-4 and TRBJ2-3, with a tentative D call TRBD2 (6 bases). This CDR3 is 14 amino acids long. V was shortened by 5 bases and J by 5 bases, with 14 bases between the two germline ends. The CDR3 bases are TGTGCCAGCAGTGTCGGCGGGACGGGAGATACGCAGTATTTT. Protein: CASSVGGTGDTQYF.

The chain carries TRBV3-1 and TRBJ1-2; D not certain. Per germline, CDR1 LGHDT and CDR2 YNNKEL (reference sequence). There are 14 residues in the CDR3. The germline V and J ends were trimmed by 2 bases and 8 bases, with 15 bases remaining between them. The CDR3 region is CASSQRTGLVGYTF. Written as DNA, the CDR3 is TGTGCCAGCAGCCAAAGGACTGGTCTCGTCGGCTACACCTTC.

There are a few counts of this clonotype. This sequence joins TRBV20-1 and TRBJ2-7; TRBD2 aligns across 7 bases. V lost 0 bases, J lost 6 bases, and 2 bases stayed unmatched. The CDR3 covers 12 residues. From germline, CDR1 is DFQATT and CDR2 SNEGSKA (reference sequence). The CDR3 is CSARDGGVEQYF. CDR3 nucleotides: TGCAGTGCTAGAGATGGGGGGGTCGAGCAGTACTTC.

There are a few counts of this clonotype. This chain joins TRBV7-6 and TRBJ2-5; D might be TRBD1 (6 bases). From germline, CDR1 is SGHVS and CDR2 FNYEAQ. V was clipped by 4 bases and J by 4 bases, with 13 bases between them. The CDR3 covers 14 residues. Here the CDR3 reads CASSSKGERETQYF. The CDR3 DNA sequence: TGTGCCAGCAGCTCTAAGGGGGAACGAGAGACCCAGTACTTC.

This clonotype has a handful of counts. The chain joins TRBV20-1 to TRBJ2-3; 8 nucleotides agree with TRBD2. The V and J ends lost 5 bases and 4 bases, in that order; junction bases with no gene match: 11. CDR1 is DFQATT, CDR2 SNEGSKA, per germline (reference sequence). This CDR3 is built from 15 residues. The CDR3 here is CSAAGLAGSSDTQYF. The CDR3 DNA follows: TGCAGTGCTGCCGGACTAGCAGGTAGTTCAGATACGCAGTATTTT.

This clonotype has just one count. J is TRBJ1-3 and V is TRBV6-2 or TRBV6-3; the match to TRBD1 covers 7 bases. Germline CDR1 is MNHEY and CDR2 is SVGEGT. This CDR3 is 21 amino acids long. V lost 2 bases and J lost 0; bases outside the gene matches: 19. CDR3 region: CASSYPGVRTGQSSSGNTIYF. The DNA of the CDR3 is TGTGCCAGCAGTTACCCCGGCGTGCGGACAGGCCAGTCAAGCTCTGGAAACACCATATATTTT.

In this sample, this clonotype turned up a few times. This chain connects TRBV11-2 to TRBJ2-5; TRBD1 matches 10 bases. The CDR3 is 17 residues long. CDR1 and CDR2 from the germline V gene are SGHAT and FQNNGV. Trimming removed 1 base from V and 7 bases from J; junction bases left unmatched: 12. CDR3 protein: CASSLGDRGLLMRTQYF. CDR3 DNA: TGTGCCAGCAGCTTAGGGGACAGGGGACTCCTAATGAGGACCCAGTACTTC.

The chain recombines TRBV13 with TRBJ2-4; 10 bases are shared with TRBD1. V lost 8 bases, J lost 6 bases, and 7 bases stayed unmatched. The CDR3 runs 14 residues. From germline, CDR1 is PRHDT and CDR2 FYEKMQ (reference sequence). In DNA form, the CDR3 reads TGTGCCAGCGCCGGGACAGGGGATATAAACATTCAGTACTTC. Translation: CASAGTGDINIQYF.

V and J are TRBV24-1 and TRBJ2-1; unclear D gene. Germline CDR1 and CDR2: KGHDR and SFDVKD. The CDR3 covers 19 residues. V was pared by 6 bases and J by 0 bases, with 23 bases between. The CDR3 DNA sequence: TGTGCCACCAGTACGAGAAATTTACCTTCCCTTCTCTCCTACAATGAGCAGTTCTTC. Its protein product is CATSTRNLPSLLSYNEQFF.

This clonotype was counted once. The genes are TRBV25-1 and TRBJ2-4; D is uncertain. This CDR3 region has 12 residues. In germline, CDR1 is MGHDK, CDR2 SYGVNS. The V and J ends lost 6 bases and 13 bases respectively, with 16 bases between them. The CDR3 coding sequence is TGTGCCAGCAGGCTCTGTTTGGGTGAGCAGTACTTC. Its protein is CASRLCLGEQYF.

Many counts were recorded for this clonotype. An end of the junction does not agree with germline; a read error may underlie this. V is TRBV6-2 or TRBV6-3 and J is TRBJ1-2, with 7 bases fitting TRBD1. Germline CDR1 is MNHEY and CDR2 is SVGEGT. The CDR3 is 13 residues long. The CDR3 region has the DNA TGTGCCAGCAGACCCGACAGGGCCTATCGCTACACCTTC. Protein: CASRPDRAYRYTF.

This clonotype occurred many times. The gene calls are TRBV6-2 or TRBV6-3 and TRBJ2-7; 8 bases fit TRBD1. The CDR3 is 15 residues long. Germline trimming cut 5 bases from V and 2 bases from J; bases unmatched to any gene: 8. Germline values: CDR1 MNHEY, CDR2 SVGEGT. In nucleotides, the CDR3 is TGTGCCAGCAGTCGAGGACAGGGCCGGACCTACGAGCAGTACTTC. It yields the protein CASSRGQGRTYEQYF.

The chain combines TRBV12-3 or TRBV12-4 with TRBJ1-1; D is perhaps TRBD1 (5 bases). This CDR3 is built from 17 residues. The V end was cut by 5 bases, the J end by 4 bases, with 23 bases between. The CDR3 DNA reads TGTGCCAGCAGTCACCCCGCCCAGGGTCGCCGGGGCACTGAAGCTTTCTTT. This encodes CASSHPAQGRRGTEAFF.

The J gene is TRBJ2-7, the V gene TRBV5-1; 15 bases align to TRBD2. Unmatched junction bases numbered 7, after V lost 5 bases and J lost 7 bases. Germline CDR1 SGHRS, CDR2 YFSETQ. The CDR3 is 15 residues long. CDR3 sequence (DNA): TGCGCCAGCAGTCGGACTAGCGGGGGGGCCAATGAGCAGTACTTC. Its protein is CASSRTSGGANEQYF.

The rearrangement links TRBV7-6 to TRBJ2-7; no definite D call. V dropped 0 bases and J dropped 4 bases, with 13 bases sitting between them. CDR1 is SGHVS, CDR2 FNYEAQ, per germline. The CDR3 sequence is 15 residues long. CDR3 in amino acids: CASSLAIGRAYEQYF. CDR3 bases: TGTGCCAGCAGCTTAGCGATAGGTAGGGCGTACGAGCAGTACTTC.

V and J are TRBV18 and TRBJ2-5; D is possibly TRBD1 (6 bases). Germline V gene lookup returns CDR1 KGHSH and CDR2 LQKENI. The CDR3 has 14 amino acids. V was shortened by 3 bases and J by 5 bases, with 13 bases between the two germline ends. CDR3 protein: CASSPQGIGETQYF. The DNA of the CDR3 is TGTGCCAGCTCACCTCAGGGGATCGGCGAGACCCAGTACTTC.

This clonotype was observed a few times. This chain uses TRBV29-1 with TRBJ2-7, with D possibly matching TRBD1 (6 bases). Germline loops: CDR1 SQVTM, CDR2 ANQGSEA. The V and J ends lost 3 bases and 0 bases respectively, with 9 bases between them. The length of the CDR3 is 13 residues. The CDR3: CSVDRDTSYEQYF. As DNA, the CDR3 is TGCAGCGTTGACCGGGACACCTCCTACGAGCAGTACTTC.

CDR3 bases: TGTGCCAGCAGCTTAGTCGACAGAGCCTCTGGAAACACCATATATTTT. It encodes CASSLVDRASGNTIYF. This chain uses TRBV7-9 with TRBJ1-3; the D gene is possibly TRBD1 (5 bases). CDR3 length: 16 residues. V lost 1 base to trimming and J lost 0 bases, with 10 bases between them. Germline CDR1 is SEHNR and CDR2 is FQNEAQ (reference sequence).

This clonotype was seen a handful of times. This chain connects TRBV6-5 to TRBJ2-3; no reliable D call. The CDR3 covers 13 residues. CDR1 MNHEY and CDR2 SVGAGI come from the germline V gene. Trimming took 0 bases from V and 5 from J, leaving 6 bases between them. CDR3 DNA: TGTGCCAGCAGTTACTCGAGGATAGATACGCAGTATTTT. Translating it yields CASSYSRIDTQYF.

This clonotype was counted at least ten times. The V gene is TRBV15, the J gene TRBJ2-1; 9 bases line up with TRBD1. Germline loops: CDR1 LNHNV, CDR2 YYDKDF (reference sequence). Trimming at V came to 8 bases and at J to 4 bases, leaving 6 bases not matched to a gene. The CDR3 totals 14 residues. The CDR3 DNA sequence: TGTGCCACCGAAGGGGACAGGGCGTACAATGAGCAGTTCTTC. Translated, it gives CATEGDRAYNEQFF.

The chain has TRBV27 and TRBJ2-3; TRBD1 or TRBD2 may be the D gene (5 bases each). The CDR3 sequence is 15 residues long. With 8 bases removed from V and 1 base from J, the gap between germline ends came to 16 bases. The germline V gene has CDR1 MNHEY and CDR2 SMNVEV (reference sequence). CDR3 nucleotide sequence: TGTGCCAGCGGGGGACCCTTTGAGGGCACAGATACGCAGTATTTT. Its protein product is CASGGPFEGTDTQYF.